This T cell receptor beta chain came from a study of T cells after yellow fever vaccination. TCRdb passed the 5' RACE reads through MiXCR, listing each CDR3 protein once. The sample lists a few hundred thousand distinct CDR3 sequences, roughly 4% occurring once. A few counts support this clonotype. The ends were cut back, 1 base at V and 5 bases at J, with 13 bases in the middle. Looked up from germline, CDR1 is SGHRS and CDR2 is YFSETQ. This CDR3 region has 15 residues. The gene calls are TRBV5-1 and TRBJ1-5, with D possibly TRBD1 on 5 matching bases. The receptor was derived from a man aged 18 to 35 who received the YFV17D yellow fever vaccine. Sequencing used PBMCs, obtained 5 days after the yellow fever booster vaccination. The CDR3 DNA reads as TGCGCCAGCAGCTTGTTAGGTGGAGGGGATCAGCCCCAGCATTTT. Protein product: CASSLLGGGDQPQHF.